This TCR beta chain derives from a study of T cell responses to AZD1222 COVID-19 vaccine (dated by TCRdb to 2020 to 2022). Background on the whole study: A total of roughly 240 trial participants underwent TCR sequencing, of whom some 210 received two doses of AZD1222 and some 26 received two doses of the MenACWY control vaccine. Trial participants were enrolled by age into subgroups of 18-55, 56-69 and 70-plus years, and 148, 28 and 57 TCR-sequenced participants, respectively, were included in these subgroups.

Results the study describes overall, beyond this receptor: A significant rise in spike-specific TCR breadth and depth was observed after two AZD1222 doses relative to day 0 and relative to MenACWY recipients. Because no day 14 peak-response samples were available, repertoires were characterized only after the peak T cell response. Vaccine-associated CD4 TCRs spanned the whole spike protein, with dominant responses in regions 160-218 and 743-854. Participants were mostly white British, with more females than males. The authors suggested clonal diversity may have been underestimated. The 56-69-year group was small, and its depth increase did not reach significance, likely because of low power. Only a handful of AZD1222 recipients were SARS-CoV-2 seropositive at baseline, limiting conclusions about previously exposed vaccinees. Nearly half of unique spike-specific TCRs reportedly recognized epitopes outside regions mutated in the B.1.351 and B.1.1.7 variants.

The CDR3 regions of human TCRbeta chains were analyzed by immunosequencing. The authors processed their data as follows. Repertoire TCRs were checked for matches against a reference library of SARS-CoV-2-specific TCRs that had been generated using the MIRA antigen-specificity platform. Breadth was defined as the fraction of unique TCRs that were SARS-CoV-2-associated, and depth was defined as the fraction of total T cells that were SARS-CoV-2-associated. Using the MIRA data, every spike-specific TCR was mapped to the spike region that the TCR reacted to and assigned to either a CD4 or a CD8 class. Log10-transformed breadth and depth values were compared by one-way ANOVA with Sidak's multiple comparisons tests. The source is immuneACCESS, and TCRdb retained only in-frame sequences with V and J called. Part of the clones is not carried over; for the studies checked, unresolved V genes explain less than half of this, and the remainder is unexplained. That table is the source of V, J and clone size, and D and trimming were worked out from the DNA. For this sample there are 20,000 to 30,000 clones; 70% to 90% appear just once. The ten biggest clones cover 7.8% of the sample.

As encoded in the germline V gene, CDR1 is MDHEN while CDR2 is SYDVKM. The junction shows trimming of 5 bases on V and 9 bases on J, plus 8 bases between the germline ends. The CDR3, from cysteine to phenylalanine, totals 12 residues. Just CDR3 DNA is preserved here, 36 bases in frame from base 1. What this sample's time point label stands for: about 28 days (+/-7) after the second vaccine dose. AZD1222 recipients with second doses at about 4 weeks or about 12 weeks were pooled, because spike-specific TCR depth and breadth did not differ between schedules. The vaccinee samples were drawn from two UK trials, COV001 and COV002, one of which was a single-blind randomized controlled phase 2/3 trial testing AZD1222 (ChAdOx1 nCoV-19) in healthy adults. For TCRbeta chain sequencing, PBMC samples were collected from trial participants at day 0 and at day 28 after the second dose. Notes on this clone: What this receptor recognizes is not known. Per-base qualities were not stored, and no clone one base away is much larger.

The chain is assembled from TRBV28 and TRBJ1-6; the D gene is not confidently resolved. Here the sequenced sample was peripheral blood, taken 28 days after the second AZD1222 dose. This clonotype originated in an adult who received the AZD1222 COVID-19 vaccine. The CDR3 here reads CASSVGISPLHF. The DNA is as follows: TGTGCCAGCAGTGTGGGGATTTCACCCCTCCACTTT. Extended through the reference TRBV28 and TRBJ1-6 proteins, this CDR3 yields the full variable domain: DVKVTQSSRYLVKRTGEKVFLECVQDMDHENMFWYRQDPGLGLRLIYFSYDVKMKEKGDIPEGYSVSREKKERFSLILESASTNQTSMYLCASSVGISPLHFGNGTRLTVT.